The entry that follows covers one T cell receptor (beta chain) sequence. This sample stems from a study of blood T cell repertoires in COVID-19. About the study: Donors in the United States, Italy and Spain gave samples during acute or convalescent COVID-19. T cells, B-cell-depleted T cells, or PBMCs provided the cDNA or gDNA that served as material.

Authors' methods: Counts of nucleated cells, estimated from reference gene primer amplification, were obtained. Libraries were prepared by immunoSEQ multiplex PCR; TCRdb keeps only in-frame clonotypes and omits some of them. The V and J calls and clone size come from that table; D and trimming were worked out from the DNA. The data contain some 99,000 clones, approximately 87% of them seen just once; the ten biggest clones take up over 15%. This CDR3 region has 15 residues. The germline CDR1 and CDR2 sequences are KGHSH and LQKENI. V lost 9 bases and J lost 0, with 18 bases in between. This receptor was obtained from a woman aged 55-70 years with acute or convalescent COVID-19. This rearrangement joins TRBV18 to TRBJ2-7; D is possibly TRBD2 (5 bases). Sequenced material: peripheral blood. The CDR3 DNA reads TGTGCCAGTTCGGGATCCGGAAGTATCTCCTACGAGCAGTACTTC. This sequence encodes CASSGSGSISYEQYF.